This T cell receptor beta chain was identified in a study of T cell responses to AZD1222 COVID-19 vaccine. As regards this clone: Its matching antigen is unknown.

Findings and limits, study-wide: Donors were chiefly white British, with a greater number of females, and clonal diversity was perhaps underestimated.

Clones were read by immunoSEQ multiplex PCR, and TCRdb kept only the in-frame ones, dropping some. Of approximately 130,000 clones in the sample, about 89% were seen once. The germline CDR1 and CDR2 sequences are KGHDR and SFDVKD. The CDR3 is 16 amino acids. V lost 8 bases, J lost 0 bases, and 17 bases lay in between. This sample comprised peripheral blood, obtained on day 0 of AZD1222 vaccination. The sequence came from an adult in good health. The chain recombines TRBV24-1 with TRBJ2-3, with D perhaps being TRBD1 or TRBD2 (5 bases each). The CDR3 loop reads CATTSPGPHSTDTQYF. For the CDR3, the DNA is TGTGCCACCACCTCCCCGGGACCTCATAGCACAGATACGCAGTATTTT.